This T cell receptor (beta chain) was recovered during a study of T cells expressing NK-cell markers. As to this clonotype: Antigen unknown.

The CDR3 is 14 amino acids. Germline V gene data show CDR1 as KGHSH and CDR2 as LQKENI. Study outcomes and limitations: The study found dominant NKG2C+ clonotypes at roughly 1.0-7.0% of CD8+ T cells in roughly six donors. The CD3+CD56-NKG2C+ fraction of several donors was also led by these clonotypes.

With the 5' RACE reads reprocessed, TCRdb shows one record per CDR3 protein and no DNA. The sample table includes fewer than 300,000 distinct CDR3 sequences. The clonotype originates from a woman between 18 and 70 years old in good health. The rearrangement joins TRBV18 to TRBJ1-2; TCRdb selects TRBD1, and the lack of DNA leaves this call unchecked. The specimen was blood T cells: a sorted CD56 or NKG2C T cell subset, CD4+ or CD8+ T cells, or bulk PBMC T cells (not recorded which). The CDR3 reads CASSQGTGFYGYTF.